Detailed here is one TCR beta chain. What antigen it recognizes has not been identified. Base qualities are not recorded, but no much larger clone differs from it by a single base. Ends trimmed: V by 7 bases, J by 5 bases; bases unmatched to a gene: 9. The CDR3 spans 15 residues, from the cysteine through the phenylalanine. CDR3 DNA only is kept here, 45 bases in frame from base 1. Based on the germline V gene, the CDR1 and CDR2 sequences are MDHEN and SYDVKM. A single peripheral blood draw of 90 to 150 mL on average was collected from each donor into heparinised tubes. A BD FACSAria II was used to sort naive, central memory, regulatory and stem cell-like memory CD4+ T cells with a panel that included CD45RO, CCR7, CD25, CD127, CD95 and CD27. Every sorted population had a purity above 95%. PBMCs were separated immediately by Lymphoprep density gradient centrifugation and were stained directly, without being cultured. So that batch effects would be minimized, each experiment stained and sorted samples in pairs, pairing one healthy donor with one patient.

This entry belongs to a study of beta chain features in type 1 diabetes (dated by TCRdb to 2017 to 2018). About the full investigation: Mean age, gender distribution, total cell number and subset yield did not differ between patients and healthy donors. A total of 107,917,701 sorted cells were examined across all samples, and a strong correlation was observed between cell number per subset and RNA yield. The study compared the TCRB repertoires of sorted circulating CD4+ T cell subsets in recently diagnosed type 1 diabetes patients with those in matched healthy donors. Whereas all 30 or so donors provided naive and central memory subsets, regulatory and stem cell-like memory subsets were isolated from just 8 patients and roughly eight healthy donors. General findings and caveats noted by the study authors: The naive, central memory and regulatory TCRB repertoires appeared to resemble one another more closely among patients than among healthy donors. At VDJ recombination sites, patients with type 1 diabetes made fewer insertions and deleted more nucleotides, a pattern implying thymic rearrangement abnormalities. Because cDNA was sequenced instead of genomic DNA, highly expressing activated cells could be over-represented, though the groups showed no difference in activation or CD3 levels. Shorter templates might have been favored by PCR, but patient and control samples were amplified and corrected together, so both groups would have been affected equally by any skew. In all four CD4+ subsets, TCRB CDR3 length was moderately but significantly shorter in type 1 diabetes patients. HLA sub-analyses involved small numbers of individuals, so any influence of HLA type on TCRB rearrangement remained unresolved.

The entire isolated RNA was reverse transcribed using the High Capacity cDNA Reverse Transcription Kit, and thus expressed TCRB transcripts were sequenced. Deep immunoSEQ sequencing was applied to naive, central memory and regulatory T cell samples, giving an average of roughly 3.5 million total reads per sample. Sorted cells were lysed in RLT buffer and RNA was extracted with DNase-treated RNeasy Micro or Mini kits, depending on cell number. To prevent cross-contamination, each cell subset was processed individually, whereas patient and healthy donor samples were processed jointly. Using the immunoSEQ multiplex PCR, TCRB sequences were amplified from cDNA into 87-bp fragments spanning the CDR3 region. Sequencing of the amplicons was performed on the Illumina HiSeq platform. As for how the authors treated the data: PCR bias was corrected computationally using synthetic template baselines, and reads within Hamming distance 2 were collapsed, with unmergeable singletons discarded. Reads were aligned against IMGT to assign V, D and J genes, CDR3 length and insertions or deletions at six rearrangement sites. Within each subset, clonotype counts were normalized to sorted cell number, and only after that were true diversity and Gini coefficients computed with the tcR R package. Repertoire sharing was quantified using the overlap coefficient calculated on TCRB nucleotide sequences. Out-of-frame TCRB sequences from naive cells were analyzed as a proxy for the pre-selection repertoire. TCRdb limited this immuneACCESS table to in-frame rearrangements with V and J called. A share of clones is missing; checked studies link under half to unresolved V genes, and the rest is unexplained. V and J calls and clone size are those listed in that table; D and trimming were worked out from the DNA. Recorded for this sample are a few hundred thousand clones; roughly 13% of them occurred a single time. The ten largest account for approximately 0.01% of the sample.

This TCR came from a woman in her late teens or twenties with type 1 diabetes. What was sequenced was naive CD4+ T cells from blood. Sample cell subset or site, as interpreted from the label and publication: true naive CD4+ T cells. This chain is built from TRBV28 and TRBJ2-7; the junction holds 12 bases that match TRBD1. The CDR3 loop reads CASMQWDRGPDEQYF. The DNA sequence reads TGTGCCAGCATGCAATGGGACAGGGGGCCCGACGAGCAGTACTTC.